The 6 T cell receptor beta chains in this list originate from one sample, sequenced in a study of read filtering for tumor transcriptome and immune sequencing. This library used 300 to 450 ng RNA and molecular barcoded adaptors spanning alpha/delta and beta/gamma chains. Each CDR3 protein gets one entry after TCRdb re-called the reads with MiXCR. The sample consists of fewer than 50,000 distinct CDR3 sequences, roughly an eighth of them appearing once. Sample: a population of CD138-negative cells sorted from bone marrow. The source is a donor at least 40 years old with multiple myeloma.

This clonotype was counted ten times or more. The chain carries TRBV27 and TRBJ2-7; TRBD2 matches at 8 bases. Germline V lookup: CDR1 MNHEY, CDR2 SMNVEV (reference sequence). The ends lost 2 bases at V and 0 bases at J; junction bases unmatched: 9. This CDR3 comprises 17 residues. CDR3 residues: CASSLKGAGVSSYEQYF. The CDR3 DNA follows: TGTGCCAGCAGTTTAAAGGGAGCGGGGGTCAGCTCCTACGAGCAGTACTTC.

In this sample, this clonotype turned up many times. V gene TRBV19 combines with J gene TRBJ1-2; TRBD1 matches at 7 bases. The CDR3 is made up of 14 amino acids. The J segment lost 4 bases and the V segment lost 8 bases, leaving 10 bases of the junction unmatched. Germline V CDR1 and CDR2: LNHDA, SQIVND (reference sequence). The CDR3: CASSTRQGSYGYTF. As DNA, the CDR3 is TGTGCCAGTTCGACCCGACAGGGAAGCTATGGCTACACCTTC.

Ten or more counts support this clonotype. J is TRBJ2-1 and V is TRBV14; a weak D match, TRBD2 (5 bases). Germline CDR1 is SGHDN and CDR2 is FVKESK. V was shortened by 2 bases and J by 8 bases, with 10 bases between the two germline ends. The CDR3 length is 13 residues. The CDR3 reads CASSQSGNYEQFF. CDR3 sequence (DNA): TGTGCCAGCAGCCAATCCGGGAACTATGAGCAGTTCTTC.

This clonotype was counted many times. V gene TRBV28 combines with J gene TRBJ2-7; D is possibly TRBD2 (6 bases). The CDR3 has 13 amino acids. Per germline, CDR1 MDHEN and CDR2 SYDVKM. The V end lost 4 bases, the J end lost 12 bases, and 19 bases lay between the germline ends. The DNA for the CDR3 is TGTGCCAGCAGTTCCCCGAATGGAGGGGTCTGGTACTTC. Translation gives CASSSPNGGVWYF.

This clonotype has more than one count but fewer than ten. The J gene is TRBJ1-5, the V gene TRBV7-2; 7 bases line up with TRBD1. V was clipped by 5 bases and J by 7 bases; unmatched bases: 5. CDR3 size: 13 residues. The germline gives CDR1 SGHTA, CDR2 FQGNSA. The CDR3 bases are TGTGCCAGCAGCACGACAGGGTCACAGCCCCAGCATTTT. It codes for CASSTTGSQPQHF.

In this sample, this clonotype turned up many times. This chain links TRBV7-9 with TRBJ2-1, with 8 bases lining up with TRBD2. V was clipped by 1 base and J by 7 bases; unmatched bases: 6. This CDR3 spans 15 amino acids. Germline assignment: CDR1 SEHNR and CDR2 FQNEAQ (reference sequence). CDR3 in amino acids: CASSLGSGGENEQFF. The CDR3 DNA reads TGTGCCAGCAGCTTAGGATCGGGAGGGGAGAATGAGCAGTTCTTC.